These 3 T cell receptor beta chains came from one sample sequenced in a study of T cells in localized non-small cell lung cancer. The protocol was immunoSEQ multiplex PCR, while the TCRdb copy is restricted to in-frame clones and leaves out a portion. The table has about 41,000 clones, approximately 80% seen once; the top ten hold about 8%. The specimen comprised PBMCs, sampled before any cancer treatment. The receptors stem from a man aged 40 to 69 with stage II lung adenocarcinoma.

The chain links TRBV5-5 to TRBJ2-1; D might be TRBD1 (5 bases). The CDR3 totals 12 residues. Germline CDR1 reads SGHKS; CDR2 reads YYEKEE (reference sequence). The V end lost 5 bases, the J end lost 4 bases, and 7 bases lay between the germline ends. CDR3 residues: CASRGPYNEQFF. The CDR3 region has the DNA TGTGCCAGCAGGGGGCCGTACAATGAGCAGTTCTTC.

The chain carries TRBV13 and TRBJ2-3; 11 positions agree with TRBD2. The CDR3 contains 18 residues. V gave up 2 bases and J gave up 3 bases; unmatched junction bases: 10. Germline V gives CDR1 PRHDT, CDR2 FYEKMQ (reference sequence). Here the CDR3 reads CASSLRLAGRKGTDTQYF. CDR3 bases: TGTGCCAGCAGCTTACGACTAGCGGGGAGGAAAGGGACAGATACGCAGTATTTT.

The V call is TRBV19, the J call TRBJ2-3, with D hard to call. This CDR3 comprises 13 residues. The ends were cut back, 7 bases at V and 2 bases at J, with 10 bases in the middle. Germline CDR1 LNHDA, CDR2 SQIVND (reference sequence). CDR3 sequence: CASNDQSTDTQYF. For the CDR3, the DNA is TGTGCCAGTAACGACCAATCCACAGATACGCAGTATTTT.